Presented here are 26 T cell receptor beta chains from one specimen sequenced in a study of T cells in Graves' hyperthyroidism and ophthalmopathy. TCR beta CDR3 sequences were amplified from RNA transcripts. The study used the HTBI primer set for a first-round RT-PCR of the TCR CDR3. TCRdb reanalysed the multiplex PCR reads using MiXCR and keeps one entry per CDR3 protein. This sample carries approximately 600,000 distinct CDR3 sequences, about 14% of them seen once, and the ten largest clones take roughly 7%. The sample was blood. All receptors derive from a young woman with Graves' ophthalmopathy.

The chain recombines TRBV2 with TRBJ2-6; D might be TRBD2 (7 bases). V was shortened by 2 bases and J by 4 bases, with 15 bases between the two germline ends. This CDR3 spans 17 amino acids. Germline V gene data show CDR1 as SNHLY and CDR2 as FYNNEI. CDR3 sequence reads: CASSEMGGAGGANVLTF. In DNA form, the CDR3 reads TGTGCCAGCAGTGAAATGGGGGGGGCGGGCGGGGCCAACGTCCTGACTTTC.

This clonotype was seen repeatedly, ten times or more. This sequence joins TRBV3-1 and TRBJ1-5; 7 positions match TRBD1. The CDR3 contains 13 residues. The V gene end was trimmed by 2 bases and the J gene end by 7 bases; junction bases not matched to a gene: 2. Per germline, CDR1 LGHDT and CDR2 YNNKEL (reference sequence). CDR3 in DNA: TGTGCCAGCAGCCAACAGGGGGGACAGCCCCAGCATTTT. Translation gives CASSQQGGQPQHF. The variable domain in full, completed from reference TRBV3-1 and TRBJ1-5, reads DTAVSQTPKYLVTQMGNDKSIKCEQNLGHDTMYWYKQDSKKFLKIMFSYNNKELIINETVPNRFSPKSPDKAHLNLHINSLELGDSAVYFCASSQQGGQPQHFGDGTRLSIL.

This clonotype was found many times. This sequence joins TRBV27 and TRBJ1-1, with D possibly TRBD1 on 5 matching bases. The CDR3 is 13 residues long. The germline V and J ends were trimmed by 4 bases and 1 base, with 7 bases remaining between them. Germline V gives CDR1 MNHEY, CDR2 SMNVEV (reference sequence). CDR3 bases: TGTGCCAGCAGTTCCAGGGCGAACACTGAAGCTTTCTTT. Translating gives CASSSRANTEAFF.

This clonotype showed up many times. The gene calls are TRBV18 and TRBJ2-5; TRBD1 aligns across 7 bases. This CDR3 region has 15 residues. Per the germline V gene, CDR1 is KGHSH and CDR2 is LQKENI. V was clipped by 3 bases and J by 3 bases; unmatched bases: 7. CDR3 nucleotide sequence: TGTGCCAGCTCACCGCCACTACAGGGGAAAGAGACCCAGTACTTC. The encoded protein is CASSPPLQGKETQYF.

There are many counts of this clonotype. The CDR3 coding sequence is TGTGCCAGCAGCCCGCCCGGGACCCGAGCGAGTTCACCCCTCCACTTT. This sequence encodes CASSPPGTRASSPLHF. This rearrangement joins TRBV11-3 to TRBJ1-6; D might be TRBD1 (5 bases). The germline V gene encodes CDR1 SGHNT and CDR2 YENEEA. The CDR3 has 16 residues. V shed 5 bases and J shed 9 bases, with 20 bases lying between them.

In this sample, this clonotype turned up a few times. Mismatch with germline at one junction end may stem from a read error. Here the CDR3 reads CASSHLRGTGGLFF. CDR3 DNA sequence: TGTGCCAGCAGCCACCTTAGGGGCACCGGGGGGCTGTTTTTT. The chain employs TRBV14 and TRBJ2-2; D may be TRBD2 (6 bases). The CDR3 spans 14 residues. Per germline, CDR1 SGHDN and CDR2 FVKESK.

This chain connects TRBV27 to TRBJ1-2; unclear D gene. Trimming took off 4 bases at V and 6 bases at J, with 9 bases between the two ends. Germline V gene data show CDR1 as MNHEY and CDR2 as SMNVEV (reference sequence). The CDR3 spans 12 residues. This CDR3 reads CASSSGFHGYTF. In nucleotides, the CDR3 is TGTGCCAGCAGTTCCGGGTTCCATGGCTACACCTTC.

The chain uses TRBV5-1 and TRBJ1-1, with 9 bases that match TRBD1. Germline V gene data show CDR1 as SGHRS and CDR2 as YFSETQ. V lost 3 bases and J lost 4; bases outside the gene matches: 7. This CDR3 has 15 amino acids. The CDR3 DNA reads TGCGCCAGCAGCTCCCGGACAGGGGATCGCACTGAAGCTTTCTTT. Translation: CASSSRTGDRTEAFF.

In its sample, this clonotype was seen many times. The chain combines TRBV6-2 or TRBV6-3 with TRBJ1-2; 9 bases are a match to TRBD1. Trimming at V came to 7 bases and at J to 3 bases, leaving 3 bases not matched to a gene. CDR1 is MNHEY, CDR2 SVGEGT, per germline. The CDR3 covers 13 residues. The CDR3 loop reads CASTRDRDYGYTF. DNA for the CDR3: TGTGCCAGCACCCGGGACAGGGACTATGGCTACACCTTC.

The table lists this clonotype with many counts. The chain joins TRBV7-8 to TRBJ1-4; possible D gene TRBD1, 5 bases. Germline CDR1 SGHVS, CDR2 FQNEAQ. With 5 bases removed from V and 5 bases from J, the gap between germline ends came to 21 bases. CDR3 length: 17 residues. The CDR3 nucleotides read TGTGCCAGCAGCAGAAGACCCGGGGCCGGCGTGAATGAAAAACTGTTTTTT. Translation gives CASSRRPGAGVNEKLFF. Variable domain in full (rest from reference TRBV7-8 and TRBJ1-4): GAGVSQSPRYKVAKRGQDVALRCDPISGHVSLFWYQQALGQGPEFLTYFQNEAQLDKSGLPSDRFFAERPEGSVSTLKIQRTQQEDSAVYLCASSRRPGAGVNEKLFFGSGTQLSVL.

This clonotype was detected a few times. The chain is built from TRBV5-6 and TRBJ2-7; D assignment may be TRBD1 or TRBD2 (5 bases each). The CDR3 has 14 residues. Germline CDR1 SGHDT, CDR2 YYEEEE. With 2 bases removed from V and 3 bases from J, the gap between germline ends came to 12 bases. The CDR3 nucleotides are TGTGCCAGCAGCTTCCAGGGACCCGACTACGAGCAGTACTTC. As protein: CASSFQGPDYEQYF.

This clonotype occurred many times. The V gene is TRBV20-1, the J gene TRBJ2-1; 7 bases line up with TRBD1. This CDR3 is 16 amino acids long. The germline V gene has CDR1 DFQATT and CDR2 SNEGSKA (reference sequence). The J segment lost 0 bases and the V segment lost 2 bases, leaving 7 bases of the junction unmatched. CDR3 bases: TGCAGTGCTAGACTAGACAGGGAGAGCTCCTACAATGAGCAGTTCTTC. The encoded protein is CSARLDRESSYNEQFF.

Only a few counts were recorded for this clonotype. Germline and junction disagree at one end, which may indicate a read error. V gene TRBV6-5 combines with J gene TRBJ2-3; D perhaps matches TRBD2 (5 bases). Germline CDR1 is MNHEY and CDR2 is SVGAGI. This CDR3 has 15 amino acids. Written as DNA, the CDR3 is TGTGCCAGCAGTTACTCGAGATCTAGCACAGATTCGCAGTATTTT. As protein: CASSYSRSSTDSQYF.

The V call is TRBV9, the J call TRBJ1-2, with 8 positions matching TRBD1. Germline-derived CDR1 and CDR2 are SGDLS and YYNGEE. The CDR3 extends over 16 amino acids. The J segment lost 4 bases and the V segment lost 3 bases, leaving 11 bases of the junction unmatched. The CDR3 spells CASSASDREVPYGYTF. CDR3 DNA: TGTGCCAGCAGCGCATCGGACAGGGAAGTACCCTATGGCTACACCTTC.

There are many counts of this clonotype. The chain links TRBV3-1 to TRBJ1-2; possible D gene TRBD1, 6 bases. The CDR3 consists of 14 residues. Trimming pared 4 bases from V and 2 bases from J, leaving 11 bases between. Germline assignment: CDR1 LGHDT and CDR2 YNNKEL (reference sequence). The CDR3, as DNA: TGTGCCAGCAGCCTCTCAGGGGAGAACTATGGCTACACCTTC. The encoded protein is CASSLSGENYGYTF.

The sample holds many counts of this clonotype. This CDR3 is CASTQTGAWTEAFF. CDR3 bases: TGTGCCAGCACCCAAACGGGGGCGTGGACTGAAGCTTTCTTT. The chain carries TRBV27 and TRBJ1-1, with D maybe TRBD1 (6 bases). V gave up 7 bases and J gave up 5 bases, with 17 bases separating them. CDR1 MNHEY and CDR2 SMNVEV come from the germline V gene (reference sequence). This CDR3 is built from 14 residues.

About this clonotype itself: One end of the junction is discordant with germline, which a read error may explain. The rearrangement uses TRBV11-2 and TRBJ1-1, with a tentative D call TRBD1 (5 bases). CDR1 and CDR2 (germline): SGHAT, FQNNGV. The CDR3 loop spans 17 amino acids. This chain's CDR3 is CASSPGGGKGRNTEAFF. CDR3 nucleotide sequence: TGCGCCAGCAGCCCTGGGGGAGGGAAGGGCCGCAACACTGAAGCTTTCTTT.

This clonotype was found many times. This CDR3 reads CASSFNFGTDTQYF. CDR3 coding DNA: TGTGCCAGCAGTTTTAACTTCGGCACAGATACGCAGTATTTT. The genes are TRBV12-3 or TRBV12-4 and TRBJ2-3; D unclear. V dropped 3 bases and J dropped 1 base, with 8 bases sitting between them. CDR3 length: 14 amino acids.

This clonotype was seen at least ten times. The genes are TRBV20-1 and TRBJ2-7, with unresolved D. CDR3 length: 12 residues. Looked up from germline, CDR1 is DFQATT and CDR2 is SNEGSKA (reference sequence). V gave up 6 bases and J gave up 3 bases, with 12 bases separating them. The CDR3 loop reads CSAESRIYEQYF. The CDR3 coding sequence is TGCAGTGCCGAGTCTAGAATCTACGAGCAGTACTTC.

This clonotype was seen a handful of times. The chain joins TRBV5-8 to TRBJ2-1; TRBD1 might be the D (6 bases). Trimming pared 4 bases from V and 5 bases from J, leaving 19 bases between. The germline CDR1 and CDR2 sequences are SGHTS and YDEGEE. The CDR3 is 16 residues long. CDR3 bases: TGTGCCAGCAGCCCAGGGCCCAGGGGATGGGACAATGAGCAGTTCTTC. Its translation is CASSPGPRGWDNEQFF.

The rearrangement uses TRBV13 and TRBJ1-5; D perhaps matches TRBD1 (6 bases). The V end was cut by 2 bases, the J end by 1 base, with 18 bases between. CDR3 length: 18 amino acids. CDR1 PRHDT and CDR2 FYEKMQ come from the germline V gene (reference sequence). The CDR3 is CASSLSRRGAGSNQPQHF. Here the CDR3 DNA reads TGTGCCAGCAGCTTAAGTCGAAGGGGGGCGGGGAGCAATCAGCCCCAGCATTTT.

The chain employs TRBV19 and TRBJ2-1; no clear D gene. The V end was cut by 3 bases, the J end by 10 bases, with 7 bases between. This CDR3 is built from 11 residues. The V gene's germline CDR1 is LNHDA and CDR2 SQIVND (reference sequence). CDR3 residues: CASSIGTEQFF. CDR3 bases: TGTGCCAGTAGTATCGGTACAGAGCAGTTCTTC. Full variable domain (rest looked up from reference TRBV19 and TRBJ2-1): DGGITQSPKYLFRKEGQNVTLSCEQNLNHDAMYWYRQDPGQGLRLIYYSQIVNDFQKGDIAEGYSVSREKKESFPLTVTSAQKNPTAFYLCASSIGTEQFFGPGTRLTVL.

This clonotype was detected once. The CDR3 loop reads CASIPGAGGKNIQYF. The CDR3 nucleotides read TGTGCCAGTATACCCGGGGCCGGCGGCAAAAACATTCAGTACTTC. The rearrangement uses TRBV19 and TRBJ2-4; D may correspond to TRBD1 or TRBD2 (5 bases each). CDR1 LNHDA and CDR2 SQIVND come from the germline V gene (reference sequence). This CDR3 has 15 amino acids. The V gene lost 7 bases and the J gene lost 3 bases, with 16 bases spanning the gap.

The genes are TRBV29-1 and TRBJ2-5, with a possible D match to TRBD2 (6 bases). Germline V CDR1 and CDR2: SQVTM, ANQGSEA. V was cut by 7 bases and J by 9 bases, with 12 bases left in between. This CDR3 has 10 amino acids. The CDR3: CSAGGDSQYF. For the CDR3, the DNA is TGCAGCGCCGGGGGTGACTCCCAGTACTTC.

This clonotype occurred many times. The CDR3 sequence: CASSPRSWSETQYF. CDR3 coding DNA: TGTGCCAGCAGCCCCCGAAGTTGGTCGGAGACCCAGTACTTC. This chain uses TRBV11-2 with TRBJ2-5; D unclear. Trimming stripped 5 bases from V and 5 bases from J, with 15 bases between. This CDR3 comprises 14 residues. Germline lookup yields CDR1 SGHAT and CDR2 FQNNGV.

In its sample, this clonotype was seen many times. The V gene is TRBV20-1, the J gene TRBJ2-3, with TRBD1 identical over 7 bases. Per the germline V gene, CDR1 is DFQATT and CDR2 is SNEGSKA (reference sequence). Trimming cost V 0 bases and J 2 bases; bases outside gene matches: 5. The CDR3 spans 15 residues. CDR3 coding DNA: TGCAGTGCTAGAGATAGACAGGGCAACACAGATACGCAGTATTTT. Protein sequence: CSARDRQGNTDTQYF.